A single sample gave rise to the 30 T cell receptor beta chains below, sequenced in a study of CD8+ T cells in alopecia areata. Following RNA extraction, reverse transcription yielded cDNA that acted as the sequencing template. Measured with immunoSEQ multiplex PCR; TCRdb has only the in-frame clones, and not every one. The sample carries roughly 100,000 clones, roughly 53% recorded once. Input material: CD4+ T cells sorted from blood. Every receptor here comes from a human donor in good health.

This rearrangement joins TRBV29-1 to TRBJ1-1, with a possible D match to TRBD1 (5 bases). Trimming stripped 6 bases from V and 7 bases from J, with 15 bases between. The CDR3 contains 12 residues. Germline V gene lookup returns CDR1 SQVTM and CDR2 ANQGSEA. CDR3 protein: CSVDGTLNEAFF. Here the CDR3 DNA reads TGCAGCGTCGATGGGACGTTAAATGAAGCTTTCTTT.

The CDR3 region has the DNA TGTGCCAGCACCTATCGGACAGGGGGCTACGAGCAGTACTTC. Translation: CASTYRTGGYEQYF. The V gene is TRBV6-5, the J gene TRBJ2-7; 10 bases map to TRBD1. The V gene end was trimmed by 7 bases and the J gene end by 3 bases; junction bases not matched to a gene: 6. This CDR3 is 14 amino acids long. Germline V gene data show CDR1 as MNHEY and CDR2 as SVGAGI.

This clone has just one count. The chain uses TRBV19 and TRBJ2-2, with D perhaps given as TRBD1 or TRBD2 (6 bases each). Germline values: CDR1 LNHDA, CDR2 SQIVND (reference sequence). The V and J ends lost 7 bases and 4 bases respectively, with 10 bases between them. The CDR3 length is 13 residues. Here the CDR3 reads CASNREATGELFF. CDR3 nucleotide sequence: TGTGCCAGTAACAGGGAGGCCACCGGGGAGCTGTTTTTT.

In its sample, this clone was seen a few times. J is TRBJ1-1 and V is TRBV29-1; TRBD1 matches 10 bases. The V gene's germline CDR1 is SQVTM and CDR2 ANQGSEA. There are 15 residues in the CDR3. Trimming at V came to 5 bases and at J to 0 bases, leaving 6 bases not matched to a gene. The DNA for the CDR3 is TGCAGCGTTTCGGGACAGGGGACGGTGAACACTGAAGCTTTCTTT. Translated: CSVSGQGTVNTEAFF. The full variable domain, with the rest looked up from reference TRBV29-1 and TRBJ1-1, is SAVISQKPSRDICQRGTSLTIQCQVDSQVTMMFWYRQQPGQSLTLIATANQGSEATYESGFVIDKFPISRPNLTFSTLTVSNMSPEDSSIYLCSVSGQGTVNTEAFFGQGTRLTVV.

In DNA form, the CDR3 reads TGTGCCTGGAGCCCGATCAGCGGGATTGGCTACACCTTC. Translation: CAWSPISGIGYTF. The chain links TRBV30 to TRBJ1-2; D unresolved. Germline V CDR1 and CDR2: GTSNPN, SVGIG (reference sequence). The CDR3 loop spans 13 amino acids. Trimming stripped 3 bases from V and 7 bases from J, with 15 bases between.

This clone came up a few times. V and J are TRBV25-1 and TRBJ2-1; 15 nucleotides match TRBD2. Trimming cost V 4 bases and J 9 bases; bases outside gene matches: 13. Germline-derived CDR1 and CDR2 are MGHDK and SYGVNS. This CDR3 is built from 18 residues. The CDR3 bases are TGTGCCAGCAGTGGCCCTAGGACTAGCGGGGGGGAATCGGGTGAGCAGTTCTTC. Its protein is CASSGPRTSGGESGEQFF.

The genes are TRBV29-1 and TRBJ1-1; no definite D call. The germline CDR1 and CDR2 sequences are SQVTM and ANQGSEA. The CDR3 runs 12 residues. The ends were cut back, 4 bases at V and 3 bases at J, with 9 bases in the middle. The CDR3: CSVARLDTEAFF. The CDR3 DNA reads TGCAGCGTTGCGAGACTGGACACTGAAGCTTTCTTT.

In regard to this clone: Other nucleotide sequences in the sample specify the same CDR3. V usage is TRBV29-1 and J usage is TRBJ2-7; D possibly corresponds to TRBD1 (5 bases). Germline V gene lookup returns CDR1 SQVTM and CDR2 ANQGSEA. The CDR3 length is 12 residues. V gave up 5 bases and J gave up 4 bases, with 12 bases separating them. The CDR3 coding sequence is TGCAGCGTTCGCACAGGCTTTTACGAGCAGTACTTC. Its translation: CSVRTGFYEQYF.

V gene TRBV4-2 combines with J gene TRBJ2-7, with TRBD2 identical over 13 bases. Germline V gives CDR1 LGHNA, CDR2 YNFKEQ. The CDR3 sequence is 19 residues long. V lost 0 bases and J lost 4; bases outside the gene matches: 12. CDR3 sequence reads: CASSQEGGLAGDTEYEQYF. CDR3 bases: TGTGCCAGCAGCCAAGAAGGAGGACTAGCGGGGGATACCGAATACGAGCAGTACTTC.

This clone showed up many times. V usage is TRBV7-2 and J usage is TRBJ2-1; no firm D call. The CDR3 has 13 amino acids. The germline gives CDR1 SGHTA, CDR2 FQGNSA. Trimming removed 5 bases at V and 3 bases at J, with 8 bases between. CDR3 nucleotide sequence: TGTGCCAGCAGCGATGGATTCTACAATGAGCAGTTCTTC. This sequence encodes CASSDGFYNEQFF.

The chain links TRBV25-1 to TRBJ2-7, with 8 bases that match TRBD2. The germline gives CDR1 MGHDK, CDR2 SYGVNS. This CDR3 is built from 14 residues. The V segment lost 4 bases and the J segment 3 bases; nucleotides outside the gene matches: 5. The CDR3 protein is CASSGPGLGYEQYF. In DNA, the CDR3 is TGTGCCAGCAGTGGGCCGGGACTAGGCTACGAGCAGTACTTC.

The chain has TRBV29-1 and TRBJ2-3, with TRBD2 matching 7 bases. Germline CDR1 and CDR2: SQVTM and ANQGSEA. V dropped 6 bases and J dropped 8; count of bases not matched to a gene: 8. This CDR3 has 12 amino acids. The CDR3 DNA reads TGCAGCGTGAGGGGAGGGAGTGTTACGCAGTATTTT. Translated, it gives CSVRGGSVTQYF.

A few counts support this clone. J is TRBJ1-1 and V is TRBV30; tentative D call: TRBD1 (6 bases). Trimming took 5 bases from V and 5 from J, leaving 15 bases between them. Germline assignment: CDR1 GTSNPN and CDR2 SVGIG (reference sequence). The CDR3 has 13 residues. CDR3 sequence: CAWLAGGATEAFF. The CDR3 region has the DNA TGTGCCTGGTTGGCGGGGGGCGCGACTGAAGCTTTCTTT.

This chain uses TRBV15 with TRBJ2-7, with TRBD2 matching over 8 bases. J gave up 1 base and V 1 base, and 3 bases lay outside the gene matches. The germline CDR1 and CDR2 sequences are LNHNV and YYDKDF (reference sequence). The CDR3 runs 15 residues. CDR3: CATSRAGTRSYEQYF. The CDR3 DNA reads TGTGCCACCAGCAGAGCCGGGACTAGATCCTACGAGCAGTACTTC.

The chain combines TRBV5-1 with TRBJ1-1, with a tentative D call TRBD1 (6 bases). V shed 3 bases and J shed 0 bases, with 12 bases lying between them. The CDR3 consists of 15 residues. Germline V CDR1 and CDR2: SGHRS, YFSETQ. The CDR3 protein is CASSWGTSVNTEAFF. The CDR3 DNA reads as TGCGCCAGCAGCTGGGGGACATCGGTGAACACTGAAGCTTTCTTT.

CDR3 loop: CASSQVATETQYF. In nucleotides, the CDR3 is TGCGCCAGCAGCCAAGTTGCAACCGAGACCCAGTACTTC. V usage is TRBV4-1 and J usage is TRBJ2-5; D remains unclear. From germline, CDR1 is MGHRA and CDR2 YSYEKL. The CDR3 has 13 residues. The germline V and J ends were trimmed by 1 base and 5 bases, with 8 bases remaining between them.

The genes are TRBV5-1 and TRBJ1-1, with 11 bases aligning to TRBD1. The V segment lost 2 bases and the J segment 4 bases; nucleotides outside the gene matches: 4. The germline CDR1 and CDR2 sequences are SGHRS and YFSETQ. This CDR3 has 15 amino acids. CDR3 coding DNA: TGCGCCAGCAGCTTTGCGGGACAGGGGGGCACTGAAGCTTTCTTT. Encoded protein: CASSFAGQGGTEAFF. Using reference TRBV5-1 and TRBJ1-1 for the parts outside the CDR3, the full variable domain is KAGVTQTPRYLIKTRGQQVTLSCSPISGHRSVSWYQQTPGQGLQFLFEYFSETQRNKGNFPGRFSGRQFSNSRSEMNVSTLELGDSALYLCASSFAGQGGTEAFFGQGTRLTVV.

This clone was picked up a small number of times. The rearrangement joins TRBV28 to TRBJ1-2; no clear D. The germline V and J ends were trimmed by 5 bases and 4 bases, with 11 bases remaining between them. This CDR3 is 13 amino acids long. Germline values: CDR1 MDHEN, CDR2 SYDVKM. The CDR3 nucleotides read TGTGCCAGCAGTGTGCAGGTCCTCTATGGCTACACCTTC. As protein: CASSVQVLYGYTF.

The J gene is TRBJ1-2, the V gene TRBV6-6; no clear D. Germline V gene sequence: CDR1 MNHNY, CDR2 SVGAGI (reference sequence). The CDR3 length is 13 residues. V was pared by 6 bases and J by 4 bases, with 12 bases between. The CDR3 DNA follows: TGTGCCAGCAGGAGCACCGCGAGCTATGGCTACACCTTC. Translated: CASRSTASYGYTF.

This chain links TRBV7-2 with TRBJ1-1; a possible D gene is TRBD1 (6 bases). The CDR3 has 13 amino acids. V shed 5 bases and J shed 6 bases, with 13 bases lying between them. Germline CDR1 reads SGHTA; CDR2 reads FQGNSA. CDR3 protein: CASSLQGLAEAFF. Here the CDR3 DNA reads TGTGCCAGCAGCCTACAGGGTTTGGCTGAAGCTTTCTTT.

V is TRBV15 and J is TRBJ2-7; TRBD2 matches 11 bases. The junction had 11 bases not matched to a gene; V was cut back by 3 bases and J by 1 base. In germline, CDR1 is LNHNV, CDR2 YYDKDF (reference sequence). CDR3 length equals 18 residues. The CDR3 bases are TGTGCCACCAGCAGGGATCCCCTCGGGACTAGCGGTTCCTACGAGCAGTACTTC. Translation gives CATSRDPLGTSGSYEQYF.

This clone was found once. Other DNA sequences in the same sample also yield this CDR3. This chain joins TRBV29-1 and TRBJ2-7; 8 nucleotides line up with TRBD1. Germline lookup yields CDR1 SQVTM and CDR2 ANQGSEA. CDR3 length equals 12 residues. V lost 6 bases to trimming and J lost 2 bases; unmatched junction nucleotides: 3. This CDR3 reads CSVGQGTYEQYF. The CDR3 coding sequence is TGCAGCGTAGGACAGGGAACCTACGAGCAGTACTTC.

This chain joins TRBV29-1 and TRBJ2-3; 14 nucleotides match TRBD2. CDR3 length equals 14 residues. Germline V CDR1 and CDR2: SQVTM, ANQGSEA. The trim removed 4 bases at V and 5 bases at J, leaving 2 bases unmatched. The CDR3 region has the DNA TGCAGCGTTGGTGGACTAGCGGGGGGAGATACGCAGTATTTT. It specifies CSVGGLAGGDTQYF.

This chain connects TRBV7-8 to TRBJ1-1; 7 positions agree with TRBD1. The V segment lost 3 bases and the J segment 5 bases; nucleotides outside the gene matches: 6. Germline V lookup: CDR1 SGHVS, CDR2 FQNEAQ. The CDR3 consists of 14 residues. The CDR3 spells CASSLSTGKTEAFF. CDR3 DNA sequence: TGTGCCAGCAGCTTGTCGACAGGGAAGACTGAAGCTTTCTTT.

This chain uses TRBV7-2 with TRBJ2-3; no definite D call. CDR1 and CDR2 (germline): SGHTA, FQGNSA. The CDR3 is 14 residues long. V was clipped by 5 bases and J by 0 bases, with 9 bases between them. The CDR3 protein is CASSEPVSTDTQYF. DNA for the CDR3: TGTGCCAGCAGCGAACCGGTTAGCACAGATACGCAGTATTTT.

The V gene is TRBV9, the J gene TRBJ2-6; D uncertain. The V and J ends lost 3 bases and 0 bases respectively, with 13 bases between them. Germline assignment: CDR1 SGDLS and CDR2 YYNGEE. The length of the CDR3 is 17 residues. The CDR3 DNA follows: TGTGCCAGCAGCGATGAACTTTTGAGCTCTGGGGCCAACGTCCTGACTTTC. This translates into CASSDELLSSGANVLTF.

This clone was counted once. The J gene is TRBJ1-5, the V gene TRBV30, with 9 positions matching TRBD1. The CDR3 length is 13 residues. Germline assignment: CDR1 GTSNPN and CDR2 SVGIG (reference sequence). V lost 7 bases, J lost 2 bases, and 3 bases stayed unmatched. The CDR3 reads CAFRDRGNQPQHF. The CDR3, as DNA: TGTGCCTTCCGGGACAGGGGCAATCAGCCCCAGCATTTT.

This clone has more than one count but fewer than ten. V usage is TRBV18 and J usage is TRBJ1-3; 8 positions agree with TRBD1. The CDR3 totals 15 residues. After removal of 4 bases from V and 1 base from J, the junction contained 3 bases not matched to a gene. Looked up from germline, CDR1 is KGHSH and CDR2 is LQKENI. The CDR3 DNA sequence: TGTGCCAGCTCACTCGACAGGGGATCTGGAAACACCATATATTTT. This codes for CASSLDRGSGNTIYF.

The V call is TRBV30, the J call TRBJ2-5; D might be TRBD1 (6 bases). The CDR3 length is 13 residues. CDR1 GTSNPN and CDR2 SVGIG come from the germline V gene (reference sequence). V was shortened by 4 bases and J by 1 base, with 10 bases between the two germline ends. Here the CDR3 DNA reads TGTGCCTGGAATCGACAGGCCCAAGAGACCCAGTACTTC. It encodes CAWNRQAQETQYF.

The V call is TRBV7-9, the J call TRBJ2-5, with 8 bases identical to TRBD2. Germline values: CDR1 SEHNR, CDR2 FQNEAQ (reference sequence). The CDR3 runs 15 residues. V was clipped by 0 bases and J by 5 bases; unmatched bases: 5. This chain's CDR3 is CASSLAGAGAETQYF. CDR3 bases: TGTGCCAGCAGCTTAGCAGGAGCGGGGGCGGAGACCCAGTACTTC.